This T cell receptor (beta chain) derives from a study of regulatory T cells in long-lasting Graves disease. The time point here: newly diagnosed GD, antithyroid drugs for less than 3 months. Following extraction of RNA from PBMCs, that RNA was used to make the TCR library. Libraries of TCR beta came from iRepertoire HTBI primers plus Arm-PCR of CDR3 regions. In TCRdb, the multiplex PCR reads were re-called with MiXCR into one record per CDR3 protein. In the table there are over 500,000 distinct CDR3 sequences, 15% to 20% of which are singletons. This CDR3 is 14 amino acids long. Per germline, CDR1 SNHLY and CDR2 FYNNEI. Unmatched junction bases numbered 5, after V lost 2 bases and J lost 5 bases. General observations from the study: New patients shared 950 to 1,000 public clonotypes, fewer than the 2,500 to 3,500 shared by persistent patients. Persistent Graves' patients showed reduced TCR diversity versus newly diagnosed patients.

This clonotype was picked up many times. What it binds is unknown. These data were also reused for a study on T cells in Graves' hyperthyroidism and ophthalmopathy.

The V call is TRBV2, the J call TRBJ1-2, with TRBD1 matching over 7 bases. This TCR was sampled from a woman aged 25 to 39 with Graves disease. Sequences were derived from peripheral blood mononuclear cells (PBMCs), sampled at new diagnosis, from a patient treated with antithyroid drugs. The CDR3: CASSESTGIYGYTF. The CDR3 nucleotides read TGTGCCAGCAGTGAATCGACAGGGATATATGGCTACACCTTC.